This entry describes one T cell receptor beta chain. Its cognate antigen is unknown. The sample is drawn from a study of blood T cells in healthy people across ages. CDR3 length: 14 residues. Germline CDR1 reads DFQATT; CDR2 reads SNEGSKA (reference sequence). With 8 bases clipped from V and 5 bases from J, the junction kept 13 bases outside the gene matches. Together with a sample-barcoded 5' primer, a J-beta primer mix was included in a second PCR lasting about 6 to 11 cycles. TCRdb used MiXCR to reprocess the 5' RACE reads, holding one entry per CDR3 protein. There are some 1.6 million distinct CDR3 sequences in the sample; 30% to 35% occur only once, and 10% to 12% lies in the top ten. Whole-study results and caveats: Among long-lived donors, naive CD4+ cells were more numerous and diversity higher than in aged donors.

This TCR was recovered from a woman aged 25 to 39 in good health. The specimen sequenced was blood. This chain joins TRBV20-1 and TRBJ2-7; 9 positions match TRBD1. In DNA form, the CDR3 reads TGCAGTATTCCTTCGGGACAGGGTTTCAACGAGCAGTACTTC. Translation gives CSIPSGQGFNEQYF.